The sequence of this T cell receptor (beta chain) was determined in a study of identical twins. V lost 4 bases to trimming and J lost 2 bases, with 15 bases between them. This CDR3 has 17 amino acids. MiXCR, applied by TCRdb to the 5' RACE reads, yields one record per CDR3 protein. In the table there are more than 1.5 million distinct CDR3 sequences, around a third of which are singletons. Every sampled donor was Caucasian and healthy. This receptor was identified in a newborn girl in good health. The chain recombines TRBV12-3 or TRBV12-4 with TRBJ2-6; the D is unclear. Sequencing input: cord blood. DNA for the CDR3: TGTGCCAGCAGTTCCCCTCGCCCCAGGCCTGGGGCCAACGTCCTGACTTTC. Protein: CASSSPRPRPGANVLTF.